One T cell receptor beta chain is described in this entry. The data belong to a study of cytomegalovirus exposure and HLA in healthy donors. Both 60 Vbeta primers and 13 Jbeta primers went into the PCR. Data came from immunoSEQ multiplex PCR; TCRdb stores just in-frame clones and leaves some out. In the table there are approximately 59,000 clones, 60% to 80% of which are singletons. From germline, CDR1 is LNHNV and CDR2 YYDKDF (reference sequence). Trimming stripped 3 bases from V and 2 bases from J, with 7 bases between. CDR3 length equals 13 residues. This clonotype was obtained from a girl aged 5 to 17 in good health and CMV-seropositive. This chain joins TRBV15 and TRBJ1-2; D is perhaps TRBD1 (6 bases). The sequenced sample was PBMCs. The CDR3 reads CATSSGQNYGYTF. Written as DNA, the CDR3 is TGTGCCACCAGCAGTGGACAGAACTATGGCTACACCTTC.